The 11 T cell receptor beta chains listed next were all sequenced from one sample in a study of beta chain features in type 1 diabetes. The antigens these receptors bind are not known. Study conclusions and caveats: Researchers report that Type 1 diabetes patients had moderately but significantly shorter TCRB CDR3s across all four CD4+ subsets.

Expressed TCRB transcripts got sequenced, as all isolated RNA was reverse transcribed. Method: immunoSEQ multiplex PCR; TCRdb's copy keeps in-frame clones and lacks some. The sample shows hundreds of thousands of clones, more than 13% of them seen only once. Source material: naive CD4+ T cells from blood. These receptors originate from a man younger than 35 with type 1 diabetes.

This clone was counted only a few times. V gene TRBV29-1 combines with J gene TRBJ1-5; D is perhaps TRBD1 (6 bases). CDR3 length: 13 amino acids. Looked up from germline, CDR1 is SQVTM and CDR2 is ANQGSEA. The V and J ends lost 2 bases and 6 bases respectively, with 11 bases between them. The CDR3 protein is CSVETGKGQPQHF. CDR3 DNA: TGCAGCGTTGAAACAGGGAAGGGTCAGCCCCAGCATTTT.

Notes on this clone: One end of the junction fails to match germline, which may point to a read error. The gene calls are TRBV4-1 and TRBJ2-5, with TRBD1 matching 9 bases. The CDR3 is 14 amino acids. Germline V gene data show CDR1 as MGHRA and CDR2 as YSYEKL. CDR3 nucleotide sequence: TGCGCCAGCAGCCAAGTCCCCTTTGCGACAGGGGGAAACTTC. This gives the protein CASSQVPFATGGNF.

This clone was counted only a few times. The chain employs TRBV4-3 and TRBJ2-5, with unresolved D. Between the trimmed V and J ends, which lost 0 bases and 0 bases, there was a span of 2 bases. The CDR3 loop spans 13 amino acids. The germline gives CDR1 LGHNA, CDR2 YSLEER. The CDR3 DNA reads as TGCGCCAGCAGCCAAGATAACCAAGAGACCCAGTACTTC. It specifies CASSQDNQETQYF.

This sequence joins TRBV4-1 and TRBJ2-6; D uncertain. The CDR3 is 16 residues long. The V gene's germline CDR1 is MGHRA and CDR2 YSYEKL. The germline V and J ends were trimmed by 3 bases and 5 bases, with 14 bases remaining between them. The CDR3 sequence: CASSQKLTARANVLTF. DNA for the CDR3: TGCGCCAGCAGCCAGAAGTTAACTGCTCGGGCCAACGTCCTGACTTTC.

This chain connects TRBV9 to TRBJ2-7; 8 bases align to TRBD1. V lost 0 bases to trimming and J lost 5 bases; unmatched junction nucleotides: 4. From germline, CDR1 is SGDLS and CDR2 YYNGEE. CDR3 length: 14 residues. The DNA of the CDR3 is TGTGCCAGCAGCGTAGGGACAGGGCCACACGAGCAGTACTTC. Its translation is CASSVGTGPHEQYF.

This clone was detected a few times. This sample also contains other DNA sequences that code for the same CDR3. The chain uses TRBV7-9 and TRBJ1-3, with D unresolved. V dropped 1 base and J dropped 0 bases, with 7 bases sitting between them. Germline values: CDR1 SEHNR, CDR2 FQNEAQ (reference sequence). The CDR3 loop spans 15 amino acids. The CDR3 DNA sequence: TGTGCCAGCAGCTTAGGAACGGTCTCTGGAAACACCATATATTTT. This translates into CASSLGTVSGNTIYF.

This clone appeared a few times. The chain employs TRBV19 and TRBJ2-2; either TRBD1 or TRBD2 may fit D (5 bases each). The CDR3 sequence is 15 residues long. From germline, CDR1 is LNHDA and CDR2 SQIVND (reference sequence). V gave up 5 bases and J gave up 3 bases, with 13 bases separating them. CDR3 sequence reads: CASSRLGTHTGELFF. CDR3 in DNA: TGTGCCAGTAGTCGGCTGGGGACGCACACCGGGGAGCTGTTTTTT.

There are a few counts of this clone. The chain is built from TRBV7-3 and TRBJ1-2, with a tentative D call TRBD1 (6 bases). Trimming stripped 1 base from V and 0 bases from J, with 15 bases between. The CDR3 loop spans 17 amino acids. Germline assignment: CDR1 SGHTA and CDR2 FQGTGA. DNA for the CDR3: TGTGCCAGCAGCTTAAGGGCAGGGGACACTCCTAACTATGGCTACACCTTC. Its protein product is CASSLRAGDTPNYGYTF.

This chain uses TRBV7-6 with TRBJ1-4, with a possible D match to TRBD1 (6 bases). Germline-derived CDR1 and CDR2 are SGHVS and FNYEAQ. The CDR3 consists of 14 residues. V dropped 1 base and J dropped 5 bases, with 8 bases sitting between them. The CDR3 DNA reads as TGTGCCAGCAGCTTAGAACAGGGAAATGAAAAACTGTTTTTT. As protein: CASSLEQGNEKLFF.

CDR3 residues: CASSLSGGSYNEQFF. As DNA, the CDR3 is TGTGCCAGCAGCTTGAGCGGGGGTTCCTACAATGAGCAGTTCTTC. The V call is TRBV9, the J call TRBJ2-1, with 8 nucleotides matching TRBD2. CDR1 and CDR2 from the germline V gene are SGDLS and YYNGEE. V was clipped by 4 bases and J by 1 base; unmatched bases: 4. CDR3 length: 15 residues.

This clone was counted between two and nine times. This same CDR3 is encoded by further DNA sequences in the sample. The rearrangement links TRBV29-1 to TRBJ1-2; D remains unclear. CDR3 length equals 10 residues. Trimming removed 4 bases at V and 4 bases at J, with 4 bases between. Germline V CDR1 and CDR2: SQVTM, ANQGSEA. Here the CDR3 reads CSVGGYGYTF. In nucleotides, the CDR3 is TGCAGCGTTGGAGGCTATGGCTACACCTTC.